This TCR beta chain was observed in a study of cytomegalovirus exposure and HLA in healthy donors (dated by TCRdb to about 2017). With regard to the full study: An earlier analysis of fewer than 750 of the donors reported approximately 260 Gb of sequence data and 90 million to 120 million unique TCR beta sequences obtained from 180 million or so T cells. An early release that covered fewer than 800 HLA-typed donors contained approximately 300 gigabases of sequencing data and 65 million to 100 million unique TCR sequences. Of the approximately 400 genotyped donors, less than 90% were placed in the genetic ancestry cluster associated with self-reported Caucasian donors. The aim of the study was to test whether cataloging public T cell receptors could identify signatures of past pathogen exposure. The study profiled the T cell repertoires of approximately 700 subjects by immunosequencing and related them to cytomegalovirus serostatus. In addition to the first cohort of 500 to 850 subjects, a separate validation cohort of under 150 different subjects was used. High-throughput TCR immunosequencing, statistical association of individual TCRs with disease status, and machine learning were combined to predict cytomegalovirus infection status. A later analysis re-examined previously published TCR beta repertoires from 610 or so donors and added high-resolution HLA genotyping to investigate patterns of TCR occurrence. Rather than using new phenotypic data, the later analysis identified candidate immune exposures from TCR beta sequences and from how often those sequences occurred across donors. To decide whether each TCR beta V gene segment behaved as functional or pseudogenic, an earlier analysis of some 570 of the donors relied on high-throughput TCR beta sequencing. Donor age, sex, ethnicity and CMV serostatus were collected together with the repertoire data. Genome-wide SNP genotypes for about 55% of the roughly 670 donors were used in a later genetic analysis, which treated that subset as a discovery cohort. Every repertoire in the discovery cohort had been generated on one and the same sequencing platform. HLA typing included class I and class II loci at four-digit resolution. The number of typed donors differed by locus: about 620-640 for A, B, C, DRB1 and DQB1; roughly 510 for DQA1; approximately 610 for DPA1; and about 450 for DPB1. Roughly 5 DR-DQ haplotypes were treated as single units for association and clustering because of strong linkage in the cohort. On average, around 230,000 unique TCR beta nucleotide sequences were sequenced per donor among about 400 genotyped donors of the cohort, with about 19% of those sequences being non-productive.

In total, 600 or so healthy bone marrow donors made up the cohort. At the time of sampling, all cohort members were nominally healthy, though unrecorded immune exposures were likely present. The donor tested CMV seronegative and was one of the 352 seronegative cohort members. Each donor provided a peripheral blood sample, and peripheral blood mononuclear cells were used for TCR beta sequencing. Genomic DNA was extracted from the blood cell samples with the Qiagen DNeasy Blood Extraction Kit. Library preparation employed the immunoSEQ multiplex PCR assay. A mixture of 60 forward primers for TCR Vbeta segments and 13 reverse primers for TCR Jbeta segments was used in the multiplex PCR. A multiplex PCR assay on genomic DNA amplified the CDR3 region of rearranged TCR beta genes. Amplified TCR beta libraries were sequenced as 87-base-pair reads on the Illumina HiSeq System. The paper's processing steps were these. Across the 500 to 750 repertoires, a later analysis counted some 80 million unique TCR beta chains, some 11 million of which were shared by at least two donors. A nearest-neighbor algorithm error-corrected the raw reads and collapsed the reads into unique sequences, merging closely related sequences to remove PCR and sequencing errors. To assign V, D and J gene segments, CDR3 sequences were aligned to IMGT reference sequences. For a sequence to be retained, at least a six-nucleotide match to both a V gene segment and a J gene segment was required. A rearrangement was called productive if the CDR3 had no stop codons and remained in frame with V and J, and every other rearrangement was called non-productive. CDR3 was defined according to IMGT convention as the region running from the second conserved V-encoded cysteine to the conserved J-encoded phenylalanine. The earlier analysis of approximately 500 of the donors excluded sequences that lacked an unambiguous match to a single V gene segment. In an earlier analysis of more than 500 of the donors, a V segment was called functional when productive rearrangements were above 56.7%, and segregating when the standard deviation between donors exceeded 5%. A statistical classification framework was developed to diagnose cytomegalovirus status using the catalog of TCR beta chain sequences. A later analysis assigned V and J genes by comparing TCR nucleotide sequences with IMGT/GENE-DB human TR gene sequences. Using the TCRdist pipeline, a later analysis assigned CDR3 sequences along with most-parsimonious VDJ recombination scenarios. In a later analysis, each TCR beta chain was defined by its CDR3 amino acid sequence together with its V-gene family, and reads without a unique V-gene family were excluded. To address suspected cross-contamination and a sequencing artifact, a later analysis removed around 600 highly shared, low-generation-probability nucleotide sequences. In a later analysis, a clonal expansion index for each public chain was calculated from normalized within-repertoire ranks of inferred template counts. In a later analysis, generation probabilities were computed using a VDJ recombination model fitted to out-of-frame rearrangements, and the results were checked against IGoR. In a later analysis, hypergeometric tests were used to score TCR-TCR, TCR-HLA and TCR-CMV co-occurrence, with a repertoire-size bias correction applied to TCR pairs. To estimate false discovery rates, a later analysis permuted the HLA or CMV assignments 20 times. In a later analysis, co-occurring TCRs were grouped with DBSCAN, and TCRdist sequence similarity was added when clustering was performed within HLA-allele-positive subsets. Co-occurrence clustering excluded repertoires with fewer than 30,000 or more than 120,000 public chains, plus five with anomalous nucleotide sharing. TCRdb holds this immuneACCESS table with in-frame rearrangements only. Some clones are missing; in checked studies, unresolved V genes explain under half, and the rest has no known cause. V, J and clone size derive from that table, while D and trimming were established from the DNA sequence. The sample table shows fewer than 800 clones, and about half are seen once. The top ten hold more than 25% of the sample.

In its sample, this clone was seen a few times. Its antigen remains undetermined. There are no base qualities to consult, and no much larger clone falls within one base. General findings and caveats noted by the study authors: Linkage disequilibrium might explain the correlated functional status among segregating V segments, but an unknown experimental factor could not be excluded. Across donors, most TCR sequences were observed very rarely, whereas some public TCRs were present in many individuals. Broadly in line with IMGT annotations, most TCR beta V segments showed up in productive rearrangements about 87% or about 30% of the time in an earlier analysis of around 550 of the donors. The classifier was reported to diagnose cytomegalovirus status with high specificity and sensitivity in both the original and validation cohorts. A later analysis found that HLA-associated TCR beta chains were more clonally expanded and had lower generation probabilities than equally common non-associated chains. Most CMV-associated TCR beta chains appeared to be HLA-restricted in a later analysis, and the HLA associations seemed to be driven largely by CMV exposure. Compared with the roughly 670-donor mean, donors in an Asian-associated ancestry cluster had fewer N-insertions in productive TCRs, according to a later genetic analysis. A later genetic analysis associated a missense DCLRE1C variant with V-gene and J-gene trimming of TCR beta chains, and an independent cohort replicated the association. In a later analysis, 15,000 to 20,000 TCR beta sequences were associated with specific HLA alleles at a false discovery rate of 0.05. In vitro tests confirmed that three of the cytomegalovirus-associated TCR beta chains recognize cytomegalovirus antigens. The study gave a list of roughly 150 TCR beta chains associated with cytomegalovirus. A further reported finding was that TCR beta sequences accurately predicted the HLA-A and HLA-B alleles for most subjects in the first cohort. The authors suggested that the approach could potentially be generalized to other disease states and immunological phenotypes. Immune exposure information for the cohort was limited to CMV serostatus. A later analysis found that TCR association rates varied across HLA loci, with DRB1 alleles showing the most associated TCRs and HLA-C alleles the fewest. A later analysis reported that several top co-occurrence clusters appeared linked to parvovirus B19, influenza, CMV and Epstein-Barr virus. Because HLA typing was missing for some donors at each locus, association tests included only the typed subset. The earlier analysis of a few hundred of the donors excluded fewer than 20 rarely observed V segments, including chromosome 9 orphons, because counts were too low. When HLA alleles, especially DR and DQ, strongly co-occurred, TCR associations were difficult to assign to individual alleles. A cluster of highly shared sequence variants was judged likely to be a technical artifact of the sequencing pipeline. The presence/absence analyses assumed that sequencing depth was roughly uniform across donors, and that assumption may not be true. This cohort had only TCR beta chains sequenced, and the lack of alpha or paired-chain data limited which features could be detected.

This clonotype was obtained from a man aged 35-49 years in good health and CMV-seronegative. Source material: PBMCs.

Here the CDR3 is given as CAWIVEVRGRRNSPLHF. The nucleotides read TGTGCCTGGATTGTAGAGGTCAGGGGGCGAAGGAATTCACCCCTCCACTTT. The chain was built from TRBV30 and TRBJ1-6; the central 8 bases match TRBD1. After removal of 4 bases from V and 7 bases from J, the junction retains 15 bases not matched to a gene. The CDR3 contains 17 residues, cysteine and phenylalanine counted. Only CDR3 DNA remains: 51 bases, in frame from the first base. The germline V gene (reference sequence) provides CDR1 GTSNPN and CDR2 SVGIG. Outside the CDR3, residues come from the reference TRBV30 and TRBJ1-6 proteins, so the full variable domain is: SQTIHQWPATLVQPVGSPLSLECTVEGTSNPNLYWYRQAAGRGLQLLFYSVGIGQISSEVPQNLSASRPQDRQFILSSKKLLLSDSGFYLCAWIVEVRGRRNSPLHFGNGTRLTVT.